This section outlines one T cell receptor (beta chain) sequence together with its context. RNA, at about 0.5 to 1 ug, was reverse transcribed with random hexamers. TCRdb reanalysed the immunoSEQ multiplex PCR reads using MiXCR and keeps one entry per CDR3 protein. The sample shows around 270,000 distinct CDR3 sequences, about 88% of them seen only once. This sample is part of a study of CD8 T cells in Susac syndrome. The CDR3 length is 16 residues. The germline V and J ends were trimmed by 0 bases and 5 bases, with 16 bases remaining between them. Germline values: CDR1 SQVTM, CDR2 ANQGSEA. The chain recombines TRBV29-1 with TRBJ2-2; D is possibly TRBD1 (5 bases). Sequencing was done on a sample of CD8+ T cells from PBMCs. The sequence came from a human donor with multiple sclerosis. The CDR3: CSVEDRAGLGTGELFF. DNA of the CDR3: TGCAGCGTTGAAGATCGGGCAGGGCTGGGAACCGGGGAGCTGTTTTTT.